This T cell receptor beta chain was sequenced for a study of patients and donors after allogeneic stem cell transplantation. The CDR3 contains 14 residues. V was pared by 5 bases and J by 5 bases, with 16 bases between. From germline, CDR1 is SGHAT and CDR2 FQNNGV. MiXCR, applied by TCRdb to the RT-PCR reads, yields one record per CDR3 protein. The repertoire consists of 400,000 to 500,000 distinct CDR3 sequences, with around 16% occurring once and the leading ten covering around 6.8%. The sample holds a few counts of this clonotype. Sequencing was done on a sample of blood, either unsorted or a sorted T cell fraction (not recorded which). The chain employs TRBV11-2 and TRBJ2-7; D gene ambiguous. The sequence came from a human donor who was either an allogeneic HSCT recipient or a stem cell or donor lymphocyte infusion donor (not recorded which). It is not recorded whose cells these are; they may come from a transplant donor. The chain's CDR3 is CASSLSTRPNEQYF. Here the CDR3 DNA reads TGTGCCAGCAGCCTCTCAACCCGACCAAACGAGCAGTACTTC.